Shown below are 18 T cell receptor beta chains from a single sample sequenced in a study of blood T cell repertoires in COVID-19. TCRdb's copy holds only in-frame clones and misses some; the assay was immunoSEQ multiplex PCR. The data show approximately 410,000 clones, 75% to 90% seen once. The sequencing input was peripheral blood. Receptors were obtained from a woman in her 30s with active or convalescent COVID-19.

The chain employs TRBV5-4 and TRBJ2-1; 10 bases align to TRBD2. The CDR3 sequence is 16 residues long. The germline V gene encodes CDR1 SGHNT and CDR2 YYREEE (reference sequence). Unmatched junction bases numbered 10, after V lost 2 bases and J lost 8 bases. CDR3 coding DNA: TGTGCCAGCAGCTTCTCTAGCGGGGGCAACGCATATGAGCAGTTCTTC. The encoded protein is CASSFSSGGNAYEQFF.

This chain uses TRBV10-3 with TRBJ1-4, with TRBD1 matching 10 bases. From germline, CDR1 is ENHRY and CDR2 SYGVKD. This CDR3 is built from 17 residues. Trimming cost V 6 bases and J 5 bases; bases outside gene matches: 12. The CDR3 is CAISSGQGGIMNEKLFF. In DNA, the CDR3 is TGTGCCATCAGCAGTGGACAGGGGGGGATAATGAATGAAAAACTGTTTTTT.

The gene calls are TRBV5-1 and TRBJ1-1; TRBD1 aligns across 9 bases. In germline, CDR1 is SGHRS, CDR2 YFSETQ. The CDR3 has 16 amino acids. Trimming took 0 bases from V and 3 from J; bases not matched to a gene: 6. CDR3 DNA sequence: TGCGCCAGCAGCTTGGGGACAGGGGCTAGGGACACTGAAGCTTTCTTT. It specifies CASSLGTGARDTEAFF.

This clone was seen just once. The V call is TRBV19, the J call TRBJ1-1; D possibly corresponds to TRBD1 (5 bases). V lost 5 bases and J lost 1, with 8 bases in between. This CDR3 has 13 residues. Germline assignment: CDR1 LNHDA and CDR2 SQIVND (reference sequence). In DNA, the CDR3 is TGTGCCAGTAGTTTGACAGAGAACACTGAAGCTTTCTTT. Translated: CASSLTENTEAFF.

The rearrangement joins TRBV11-2 to TRBJ1-1; D possibly corresponds to TRBD1 (5 bases). Trimming stripped 5 bases from V and 1 base from J, with 14 bases between. CDR1 is SGHAT, CDR2 FQNNGV, per germline. CDR3 size: 15 residues. In nucleotides, the CDR3 is TGTGCCAGCAGCCCGGCCGGGACTAGGAACACTGAAGCTTTCTTT. Translated, it gives CASSPAGTRNTEAFF.

The V and J genes are TRBV12-3 or TRBV12-4 and TRBJ1-1; no clear D. The CDR3 runs to 13 residues. V was trimmed by 6 bases and J by 1 base, leaving 9 bases between them. CDR3 nucleotides: TGTGCCAGCAGCGCTATCTCGAACACTGAAGCTTTCTTT. It translates to CASSAISNTEAFF.

The genes are TRBV7-2 and TRBJ2-7, with 10 positions matching TRBD1. V dropped 1 base and J dropped 4; count of bases not matched to a gene: 1. CDR1 and CDR2 from the germline V gene are SGHTA and FQGNSA. CDR3 size: 14 residues. The CDR3 DNA is TGTGCCAGCAGCTTAGGGGGACAGGGGTACGAGCAGTACTTC. It is translated as CASSLGGQGYEQYF.

The chain uses TRBV2 and TRBJ1-3; 8 nucleotides agree with TRBD1. Germline V gene sequence: CDR1 SNHLY, CDR2 FYNNEI. This CDR3 contains 14 residues. V was clipped by 7 bases and J by 9 bases; unmatched bases: 11. Here the CDR3 reads CASTAGGAGSTIYF. CDR3 sequence (DNA): TGTGCCAGCACCGCAGGGGGCGCGGGGTCCACCATATATTTT.

The chain uses TRBV5-1 and TRBJ2-1; no clear D gene. In germline, CDR1 is SGHRS, CDR2 YFSETQ. The CDR3 is 12 residues long. The germline V and J ends were trimmed by 0 bases and 8 bases, with 6 bases remaining between them. In nucleotides, the CDR3 is TGCGCCAGCAGCTTGGAGCGAGATGAGCAGTTCTTC. It translates to CASSLERDEQFF.

The chain employs TRBV29-1 and TRBJ2-7; TRBD2 agrees at 9 bases. V gave up 3 bases and J gave up 4 bases; unmatched junction bases: 1. This CDR3 is 12 amino acids long. Germline V gene data show CDR1 as SQVTM and CDR2 as ANQGSEA. CDR3 DNA sequence: TGCAGCGTTGATGCGGGAGGGTACGAGCAGTACTTC. This sequence encodes CSVDAGGYEQYF.

The chain combines TRBV10-3 with TRBJ2-3; D call uncertain. The CDR3 extends over 16 amino acids. V was shortened by 6 bases and J by 1 base, with 17 bases between the two germline ends. The V gene's germline CDR1 is ENHRY and CDR2 SYGVKD. CDR3: CAIRPTGLGGTDTQYF. The DNA of the CDR3 is TGTGCCATCAGGCCAACTGGCCTAGGTGGCACAGATACGCAGTATTTT.

The chain links TRBV2 to TRBJ2-7; 13 bases are shared with TRBD2. With V trimmed by 6 bases and J by 6 bases, 14 bases remained unmatched. CDR1 and CDR2 (germline): SNHLY, FYNNEI. This CDR3 spans 17 amino acids. The CDR3 DNA reads as TGTGCCAGCAGGGCTCCCCCGGGACTAGCGGGATTGGGCGAGCAGTACTTC. This gives the protein CASRAPPGLAGLGEQYF.

This chain connects TRBV6-5 to TRBJ1-2; 9 nucleotides agree with TRBD1. The CDR3 is 15 amino acids. V was pared by 8 bases and J by 4 bases, with 11 bases of the junction left unmatched. From germline, CDR1 is MNHEY and CDR2 SVGAGI. DNA for the CDR3: TGTGCCAGCCAGCTGGACGTACAGGGGGCCTATGGCTACACCTTC. Translating gives CASQLDVQGAYGYTF.

The rearrangement links TRBV27 to TRBJ1-1, with a tentative D call TRBD1 (5 bases). Germline V gene data show CDR1 as MNHEY and CDR2 as SMNVEV (reference sequence). Trimming removed 1 base from V and 3 bases from J, with 6 bases in between. The CDR3 length is 13 residues. CDR3 sequence: CASSLWGDTEAFF. The CDR3 bases are TGTGCCAGCAGTTTATGGGGGGACACTGAAGCTTTCTTT.

This chain joins TRBV27 and TRBJ2-1; D may be TRBD1 (5 bases). V lost 4 bases and J 12 bases, leaving 10 bases between the germline ends. The CDR3 has 11 amino acids. Germline CDR1 reads MNHEY; CDR2 reads SMNVEV (reference sequence). CDR3 sequence (DNA): TGTGCCAGCAGTTCTGGGGCCAGGCAGTTCTTC. Protein sequence: CASSSGARQFF.

DNA of the CDR3: TGTGCCAGCAGCTTATATGGGTGGGCAGGGAACTCTGGAAACACCATATATTTT. It yields the protein CASSLYGWAGNSGNTIYF. The chain employs TRBV7-9 and TRBJ1-3; possibly TRBD1 for D (5 bases). CDR3 length: 18 residues. The V and J ends lost 2 bases and 0 bases respectively, with 17 bases between them. The germline V gene has CDR1 SEHNR and CDR2 FQNEAQ (reference sequence).

The chain carries TRBV2 and TRBJ1-1, with 8 bases that match TRBD1. J gave up 4 bases and V 8 bases, and 6 bases lay outside the gene matches. The CDR3 is 13 residues long. CDR1 is SNHLY and CDR2 is FYNNEI in the germline V gene. The CDR3 DNA follows: TGTGCCAGCCACCCGGACAGGGCCACTGAAGCTTTCTTT. It is translated as CASHPDRATEAFF.

V and J are TRBV19 and TRBJ2-7, with 9 positions matching TRBD2. The V and J ends lost 7 bases and 2 bases, in that order; junction bases with no gene match: 6. The CDR3 extends over 14 amino acids. Germline-derived CDR1 and CDR2 are LNHDA and SQIVND (reference sequence). This chain's CDR3 is CASTVAGETYEQYF. In DNA, the CDR3 is TGTGCCAGTACTGTAGCGGGGGAGACCTACGAGCAGTACTTC. Based on the CDR3 plus reference TRBV19 and TRBJ2-7, the full variable domain is DGGITQSPKYLFRKEGQNVTLSCEQNLNHDAMYWYRQDPGQGLRLIYYSQIVNDFQKGDIAEGYSVSREKKESFPLTVTSAQKNPTAFYLCASTVAGETYEQYFGPGTRLTVT.